This TCR beta chain was sequenced in a study of post-analysis software for immune sequencing data. Unique molecular identifiers featured in each of the TCR beta cDNA libraries. Some 500,000 cDNA molecules were recovered from an input of 1 to 10 million T cells. MiXCR, run by TCRdb on the PCR reads, gives a single entry per CDR3 protein. The repertoire holds about 680,000 distinct CDR3 sequences, with approximately 59% as singletons. The V and J ends lost 3 bases and 6 bases, in that order; junction bases with no gene match: 7. Germline values: CDR1 DFQATT, CDR2 SNEGSKA (reference sequence). The CDR3 is 14 residues long. This clonotype was seen more than once but under ten times. Its antigen remains unknown. Study-wide results and limits: Higher frequency in patients than in controls was seen for roughly five TRBV segments, with TRBV5-6, TRBV5-1 and TRBV20-1 among them. Compared with controls, patients showed significantly lower normalized Chao1 diversity.

The chain recombines TRBV20-1 with TRBJ2-1; 8 bases align to TRBD1. The sequence derives from a girl aged 2 to 9 with multiple sclerosis. Sequencing was done on a sample of blood. This CDR3 is CSASYGGTGNEQFF. The CDR3 DNA sequence: TGCAGTGCTAGTTATGGGGGGACAGGCAATGAGCAGTTCTTC.